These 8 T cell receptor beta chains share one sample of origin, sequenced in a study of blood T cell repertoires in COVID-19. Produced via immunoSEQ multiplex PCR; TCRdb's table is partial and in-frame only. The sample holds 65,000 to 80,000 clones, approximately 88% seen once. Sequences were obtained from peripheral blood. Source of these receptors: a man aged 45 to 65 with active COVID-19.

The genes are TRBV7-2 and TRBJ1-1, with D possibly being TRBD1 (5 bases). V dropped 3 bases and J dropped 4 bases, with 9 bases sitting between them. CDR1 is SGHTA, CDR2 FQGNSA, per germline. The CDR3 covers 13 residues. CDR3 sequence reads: CASSFTQGTEAFF. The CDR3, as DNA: TGTGCCAGCAGCTTCACGCAGGGCACTGAAGCTTTCTTT.

CDR3 region: CASSSASSTGELFF. The CDR3 DNA follows: TGTGCCAGCAGCTCGGCATCTAGCACCGGGGAGCTGTTTTTT. This rearrangement joins TRBV5-4 to TRBJ2-2; D gene uncertain. The CDR3 covers 14 residues. V was pared by 3 bases and J by 4 bases, with 10 bases between. Germline V gives CDR1 SGHNT, CDR2 YYREEE (reference sequence).

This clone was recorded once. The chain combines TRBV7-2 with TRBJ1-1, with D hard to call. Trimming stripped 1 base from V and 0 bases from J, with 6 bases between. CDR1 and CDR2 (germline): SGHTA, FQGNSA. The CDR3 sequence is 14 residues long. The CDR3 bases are TGTGCCAGCAGCTTAGATACGGTGAACACTGAAGCTTTCTTT. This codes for CASSLDTVNTEAFF.

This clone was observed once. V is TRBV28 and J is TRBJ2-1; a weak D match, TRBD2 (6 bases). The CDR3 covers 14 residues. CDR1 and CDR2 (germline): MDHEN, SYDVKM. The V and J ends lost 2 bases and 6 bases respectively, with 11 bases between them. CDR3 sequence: CASSLVGRRNEQFF. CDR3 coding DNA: TGTGCCAGCAGTTTAGTTGGGAGGCGCAATGAGCAGTTCTTC. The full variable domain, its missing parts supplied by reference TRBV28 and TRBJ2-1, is DVKVTQSSRYLVKRTGEKVFLECVQDMDHENMFWYRQDPGLGLRLIYFSYDVKMKEKGDIPEGYSVSREKKERFSLILESASTNQTSMYLCASSLVGRRNEQFFGPGTRLTVL.

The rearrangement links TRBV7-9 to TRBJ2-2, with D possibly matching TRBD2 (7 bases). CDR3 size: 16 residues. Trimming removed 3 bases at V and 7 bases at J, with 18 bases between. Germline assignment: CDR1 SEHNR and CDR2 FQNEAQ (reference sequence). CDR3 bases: TGTGCCAGCAGCTTCGGCCTGGGGGGGACACTCGGGGAGCTGTTTTTT. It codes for CASSFGLGGTLGELFF.

CDR3 bases: TGTGCCAGCAGCTTACTGGGCGGGGGGCCCTACAATGAGCAGTTCTTC. This gives the protein CASSLLGGGPYNEQFF. The V call is TRBV7-8, the J call TRBJ2-1, with TRBD2 matching over 8 bases. CDR1 SGHVS and CDR2 FQNEAQ come from the germline V gene. The CDR3 is 16 residues long. Trimming at V came to 2 bases and at J to 2 bases, leaving 5 bases not matched to a gene. Supplemented by reference TRBV7-8 and TRBJ2-1, the full variable domain reads GAGVSQSPRYKVAKRGQDVALRCDPISGHVSLFWYQQALGQGPEFLTYFQNEAQLDKSGLPSDRFFAERPEGSVSTLKIQRTQQEDSAVYLCASSLLGGGPYNEQFFGPGTRLTVL.

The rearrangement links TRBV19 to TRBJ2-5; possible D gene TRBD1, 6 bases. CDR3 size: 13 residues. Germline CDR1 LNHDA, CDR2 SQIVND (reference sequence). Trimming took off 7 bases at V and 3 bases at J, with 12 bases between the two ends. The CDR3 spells CASTRRQEETQYF. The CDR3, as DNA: TGTGCCAGTACTAGGAGACAGGAAGAGACCCAGTACTTC. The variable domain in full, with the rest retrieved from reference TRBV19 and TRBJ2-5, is DGGITQSPKYLFRKEGQNVTLSCEQNLNHDAMYWYRQDPGQGLRLIYYSQIVNDFQKGDIAEGYSVSREKKESFPLTVTSAQKNPTAFYLCASTRRQEETQYFGPGTRLLVL.

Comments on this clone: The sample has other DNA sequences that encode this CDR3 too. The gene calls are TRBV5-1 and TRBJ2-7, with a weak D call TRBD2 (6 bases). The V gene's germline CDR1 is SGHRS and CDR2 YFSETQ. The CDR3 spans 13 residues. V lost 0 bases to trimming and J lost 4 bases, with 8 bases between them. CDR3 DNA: TGCGCCAGCAGCTTGGCGGCGGGATACGAGCAGTACTTC. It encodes CASSLAAGYEQYF. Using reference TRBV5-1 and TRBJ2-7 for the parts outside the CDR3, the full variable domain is KAGVTQTPRYLIKTRGQQVTLSCSPISGHRSVSWYQQTPGQGLQFLFEYFSETQRNKGNFPGRFSGRQFSNSRSEMNVSTLELGDSALYLCASSLAAGYEQYFGPGTRLTVT.